This T cell receptor (beta chain) derives from a study of cytomegalovirus exposure and HLA in healthy donors. Findings and limits, study-wide: Within a later analysis, the majority of CMV-associated TCR beta chains appeared HLA-restricted. Across donors, sequencing depth was assumed by presence/absence analyses to be roughly uniform.

V lost 0 bases and J lost 6; bases outside the gene matches: 6. The CDR3 runs 15 residues. The germline gives CDR1 SEHNR, CDR2 FQNEAQ (reference sequence). Both 60 Vbeta primers and 13 Jbeta primers went into the PCR. TCRdb keeps only in-frame clones here, not all; method: immunoSEQ multiplex PCR. This table holds approximately 290,000 clones, about 80% found once. Regarding this clone: Its antigen is not identified.

Donors counted as nominally healthy when sampled, yet unrecorded immune exposures were likely. V gene TRBV7-9 combines with J gene TRBJ2-7; 9 positions agree with TRBD1. Input material: PBMCs. This TCR was recovered from a girl under 10 years old in good health and CMV-seronegative. This chain's CDR3 is CASSLAPGQGAEQYF. The CDR3 region has the DNA TGTGCCAGCAGCTTAGCACCGGGACAGGGAGCCGAGCAGTACTTC.